This TCR beta chain was sequenced in a study of glioma-infiltrating T cells (dated by TCRdb to 2016 to 2017). Some background on the complete study: Glioma tissue, non-neoplastic brain tissue and matched peripheral blood mononuclear cells were used as sources from which TCR alpha- and beta-chain repertoires were sequenced. To gauge divergence between tissue and blood T-cell populations, every tissue-infiltrating repertoire was compared against the peripheral blood repertoire from the same patient. Three low-grade glioma patients, several primary glioblastoma patients, and three non-glioma patients who contributed non-neoplastic brain tissue made up the paired cohort. The full study reports these points: The group comparisons were based on small numbers of patients: three non-neoplastic, three low-grade glioma and about eight glioblastoma patients. Very few CDR3 sequences were found to be shared between tissue and blood, and this scarcity was attributed to high CDR3 diversity and limited sampling. VJ-independent divergence between tissue and blood was below expectation in non-neoplastic patients but above expectation in all gliomas, especially low-grade gliomas.

The CDR3 spans 13 residues, from the cysteine through the phenylalanine. Kept here is only the CDR3 DNA, which spans 39 bases and is read in frame from base 1. The CDR1 and CDR2 encoded by the germline V gene (reference sequence) are MNHEY and SMNVEV. V was cut back by 3 bases and J by 3 bases, leaving a gap of 9 bases between them. The iRepertoire nested amplicon-rescue multiplex PCR (arm-PCR) platform was used to amplify TCR alpha and beta CDR3 regions from RNA. The input for one-step reverse transcription and amplification was about 95-450 ng of either tissue mRNA or PBMC total RNA. Following bead purification, Illumina adapters were added by a secondary multiplex PCR, and libraries between 200 and 400 bp were gel-purified. The libraries contained internal 6-nucleotide barcodes that were used for demultiplexing. Libraries were sequenced on an Illumina MiSeq with 2x220 or 2x250 nucleotide paired-end reads. The paper's data handling went like this. Paired reads were merged using FLASH 1.2.11 and were aligned to the GRCh37 human genome using BWA-MEM, after which TRA and TRB reads were extracted. For V and J assignment, an IMGT-derived reference of cassette sequences and CDR3 motifs that included pseudogenes was used. Three-frame translation of reads was performed, and productive CDR3s were defined as those with a C...FGXG motif and no stop codons. Clonotypes were defined as unique combinations of V-J cassette pair and CDR3 amino acid sequence. Filtering of reads was based on Hamming distance, with the threshold set by the sequence error rate of each sample in mapped regions. TCRdb reworked the public reads: Q25 trimming with fastp, MiXCR clone assembly, productive beta chains retained. Identical CDR3 proteins give one entry, which carries the most common genes and DNA. TCRdb, not the authors, supplied the V and J calls. The sample table lists fewer than 250,000 distinct CDR3 sequences, 30% to 40% of them with a count of one. The top ten constitute about 19% of the sample.

This clonotype has a count of ten or more. There is no known antigen for this receptor. No qualities accompany the bases; no much larger clone lies one base away. This chain is built from TRBV27 and TRBJ2-7; the D gene is not confidently resolved. The origin of this receptor is a human donor with low-grade glioma or glioblastoma, undergoing nonglioma brain surgery, or in good health (not recorded which). Source material: glioma tissue, nonneoplastic brain tissue, or PBMCs (not recorded which). CDR3 sequence: CASSFSQDYEQYF. The DNA sequence follows: TGTGCCAGCAGTTTCTCCCAGGACTACGAGCAGTACTTC.